A selection of T cell receptor beta chains follows, all from one sample in a study of blood T cell repertoires in COVID-19. Data came from immunoSEQ multiplex PCR; TCRdb stores just in-frame clones and leaves some out. The sample has a few hundred thousand clones, around 87% seen once. Sequencing used peripheral blood. Receptor source: a woman aged 45 to 65 who had recovered from COVID-19. The CDR3 runs from the conserved cysteine through the conserved F or W. The D gene is left open where the match is weak. Clone size is given for some rows only: seen once, a few or many times, or a class if the clone is expanded.

size: -
V: TRBV13
D: TRBD1
J: TRBJ1-1
DNA: TGTGCCAGCAGCTCCCGACAGGGGGCAGGCGGGACTGAAGCTTTCTTT
CDR3: CASSSRQGAGGTEAFF

size: -
V: TRBV19
D: -
J: TRBJ2-1
DNA: TGTGCCAGTAGTATTCGGCAGGCCCAATACAATGAGCAGTTCTTC
CDR3: CASSIRQAQYNEQFF

size: -
V: TRBV10-3
D: TRBD2
J: TRBJ2-2
DNA: TGTGCCATCAGTGAGCTCCTAGCGGGAGGCGGGGAGCTGTTTTTT
CDR3: CAISELLAGGGELFF

size: -
V: TRBV4-2
D: TRBD1
J: TRBJ1-6
DNA: TGTGCCAGCAGCCAAGACTCCGCGACAGGGTGGCTTTCACCCCTCCACTTT
CDR3: CASSQDSATGWLSPLHF

size: once
V: TRBV6-1
D: -
J: TRBJ1-1
DNA: TGTGCCAGCAGTGAACAAGTGCGGGCCCTAGACACTGAAGCTTTCTTT
CDR3: CASSEQVRALDTEAFF

size: -
V: TRBV2
D: -
J: TRBJ1-3
DNA: TGTGCCAGCAGTGAAGGACACAGCTCTGGAAACACCATATATTTT
CDR3: CASSEGHSSGNTIYF

size: -
V: TRBV18
D: TRBD2
J: TRBJ2-7
DNA: TGTGCCAGCTCACCACTAGCGGGGTACGAGCAGTACTTC
CDR3: CASSPLAGYEQYF

size: -
V: TRBV19
D: -
J: TRBJ2-7
DNA: TGTGCCAGTAGTATTCGGTCAGGGGCGTACGAGCAGTACTTC
CDR3: CASSIRSGAYEQYF

size: -
V: TRBV6-5
D: TRBD2
J: TRBJ2-1
DNA: TGTGCCAGCAGCCCCAGCGGGAGCGATGAGCAGTTCTTC
CDR3: CASSPSGSDEQFF

size: -
V: TRBV27
D: -
J: TRBJ2-1
DNA: TGTGCCAGCAAATCGTTCTCCTACAATGAGCAGTTCTTC
CDR3: CASKSFSYNEQFF

size: -
V: TRBV7-7
D: -
J: TRBJ2-5
DNA: TGTGCTAGCAGTCTACCGGGATTTCAAGAGACCCAGTACTTC
CDR3: CASSLPGFQETQYF

size: -
V: TRBV5-1
D: -
J: TRBJ2-1
DNA: TGCGCCAGCAGCTCCCATGGGACAGGGGGAACTAGCGGGGCGAGCTCCTACAATGAGCAGTTCTTC
CDR3: CASSSHGTGGTSGASSYNEQFF

size: -
V: TRBV19
D: TRBD2
J: TRBJ2-1
DNA: TGTGCCAGTAGTAGGAGGGGCTCTAGCGGGAGGTCCAACAATGAGCAGTTCTTC
CDR3: CASSRRGSSGRSNNEQFF

size: -
V: TRBV9
D: -
J: TRBJ2-3
DNA: TGTGCCAGCAGCGTAGTGAGTCTGGGCACAGATACGCAGTATTTT
CDR3: CASSVVSLGTDTQYF

size: -
V: TRBV7-2
D: TRBD1
J: TRBJ1-1
DNA: TGTGCCAGCAGCTTAGCCAGACAGGGACCGAACACTGAAGCTTTCTTT
CDR3: CASSLARQGPNTEAFF

size: once
V: TRBV19
D: TRBD1
J: TRBJ1-5
DNA: TGTGCCAGTACTCGGACAGGGCCGTCTCAGCCCCAGCATTTT
CDR3: CASTRTGPSQPQHF

size: -
V: TRBV5-1
D: TRBD1
J: TRBJ1-1
DNA: TGCGCCAGCAGCCTCGACAGGGGACGGACTGAAGCTTTCTTT
CDR3: CASSLDRGRTEAFF

size: -
V: TRBV19
D: -
J: TRBJ1-5
DNA: TGTGCCAGTAGCACACGAACCGGGAGAGATAGCAATCAGCCCCAGCATTTT
CDR3: CASSTRTGRDSNQPQHF